This TCR beta chain is from a study of tumor-infiltrating lymphocytes in primary liver carcinoma listed by TCRdb under 2017. Concerning the study at large: Hepatocellular carcinoma (four) or combined HCC and intrahepatic cholangiocarcinoma (one) was present in the five patients, who were three men and two women aged 30 to 69 years. Tumors of the five patients were stage T1-T3 N0M0 with maximum diameters of roughly 4 to 10 cm. Each sample produced about 3.5 to 8 million productive TCRbeta reads, and read depth showed no significant difference between tissue types. For each liver tumor, the study sampled five regions along with adjacent normal tissue and blood, and applied TCRbeta repertoire sequencing, expression microarrays and whole-exome sequencing. A total of roughly 35 specimens from 5 patients, comprising around 25 tumor regions, 5 adjacent noncancerous liver tissues and 5 peripheral blood samples, were covered by TCRbeta repertoire sequencing. Reproducibility between technical replicate repertoires was high, with correlation coefficients above 0.95 and mean shared-clone rates around 0.88. The paper's findings and limits, for the study overall: Only 4 or 5 patients were included in the study, and the authors note that the findings should be validated in a larger study. Repertoire overlap was found to be higher between tumor regions (mean around 35%) than between tumor-adjacent (roughly 17%) or tumor-blood (14%) pairs, consistent with antigen-driven expansion. Bulk unsorted samples precluded comparing CD4+ and CD8+ T cell repertoires. Because sequencing covered only the TCR beta chain and unpaired alpha chains were not captured, true repertoire diversity is likely underestimated. The top 250 clones accounted for a significantly greater share of the repertoire in tumors than in blood (p = 0.039).

The CDR3 region is 16 residues in length, termini included. Kept here is only the CDR3 DNA, which spans 48 bases and is read in frame from base 1. V lost 4 bases and J lost 3 bases, and the count of bases not matched to a germline gene is 11. CDR1 and CDR2 (SGHTA, FQGNSA) derive from the germline V gene. Using a constant-region primer and ProtoScript II reverse transcriptase, TCRbeta-specific cDNA was reverse-transcribed from about 460 ng total RNA. TCRbeta libraries were built with three nested multiplex PCR rounds, a slightly modified ARM-PCR procedure. The first two PCR rounds used multiplex TRBV1-TRBV30 forward primers with a Cbeta reverse primer, each for approximately 10 cycles. Sample barcodes and Illumina adapters were added in a final 25-cycle PCR with Deep VentR polymerase. Before sequencing, amplicons of 200-500 bp were purified from gel using a QIAquick gel extraction kit. TCRbeta amplicons were sequenced on an Illumina HiSeq 2500 with 250-bp paired-end reads. The original pipeline was this. Reads were quality-trimmed with Trimmomatic v0.33, and paired reads were merged with FLASH v1.2.11 to recover full CDR3 sequences. V, D and J germline segments were assigned to the rearranged TCRbeta sequences by MiGEC v1.2.1b. Clonotype statistics and Shannon-Wiener diversity indices were computed with VDJtools v1.0.0. Except for diversity analysis, only each sample's 250 most abundant clonotypes were used in subsequent analyses to reduce sampling bias. Using fastp at Q25 and MiXCR, TCRdb reprocessed the public reads and kept productive beta chains. A single entry per CDR3 protein holds the most common genes and DNA from its merged rows. The V and J calls shown here were made by TCRdb, not taken from the authors' results. The sample yields approximately 45,000 distinct CDR3 sequences; 75% were counted once. The leading ten clones occupy 38% of the sample.

Without any cell sorting, total RNA and DNA were extracted together from 20-30 mg of bulk tissue using the AllPrep DNA/RNA mini kit. Between November 2015 and 2016, a few patients in China with histopathologically diagnosed primary liver carcinoma had surgical resection. At the time of sampling, the patients had chronic HBV infection and had not received any treatment. Fresh tumor and adjacent tissue pieces were bisected, with one half stored in RNAlater at -80 degrees C and the other half sent for histology. About this clonotype itself: This receptor's antigen is unknown. Because it lacks the conserved phenylalanine or tryptophan at the end, this CDR3 is likely a read error.

The sample consisted of tumor-adjacent normal liver tissue. Recombination joined TRBV7-2 with TRBJ1-1, with TRBD1 matching 7 junction bases. The origin of this receptor is a woman in her 30s with primary liver carcinoma and hepatitis B virus infection. The sequenced DNA is TGTGCCAGCAGCTATGGACAGGTTGTAAGGTACACTGAAGCTTTCTCT. Its amino acids are CASSYGQVVRYTEAFS.